Reported below is one TCR beta chain. The sample originates from a study of cytomegalovirus exposure and HLA in healthy donors. The protocol was immunoSEQ multiplex PCR, while the TCRdb copy is restricted to in-frame clones and leaves out a portion. The sample lists a few hundred thousand clones, 88% occurring once. The CDR3 has 18 residues. Germline CDR1 is SQVTM and CDR2 is ANQGSEA. The germline V and J ends were trimmed by 5 bases and 8 bases, with 30 bases remaining between them. The donors were part of the roughly 130-subject validation cohort, which stood apart from the roughly 640-subject first cohort.

The sequence was obtained from a young man in good health and CMV-seronegative. The rearrangement uses TRBV29-1 and TRBJ1-4; no firm D call. The sample comprised PBMCs. The CDR3 reads CSVRVGYRGRMESEKLFF. Written as DNA, the CDR3 is TGCAGCGTTCGGGTGGGGTACAGAGGGCGGATGGAGAGCGAAAAACTGTTTTTT. The entire variable domain, with the rest obtained from reference TRBV29-1 and TRBJ1-4, is as follows: SAVISQKPSRDICQRGTSLTIQCQVDSQVTMMFWYRQQPGQSLTLIATANQGSEATYESGFVIDKFPISRPNLTFSTLTVSNMSPEDSSIYLCSVRVGYRGRMESEKLFFGSGTQLSVL.